Presented here are 30 T cell receptor beta chains from one specimen sequenced in a study of response to subunit inactivated influenza vaccine. TCRdb analysed the RT-PCR reads with MiXCR anew, one entry per CDR3 protein. The sample consists of about 150,000 distinct CDR3 sequences, approximately 11% of them appearing once. The sequencing used CD8+ T cells sorted from PBMCs, collected around 25 months after vaccination. Receptors were obtained from a man aged 50-75 years who received an inactivated influenza vaccine.

Ten or more counts support this clonotype. The rearrangement joins TRBV29-1 to TRBJ2-3, with 10 bases matching TRBD2. Germline loops: CDR1 SQVTM, CDR2 ANQGSEA. Trimming removed 0 bases from V and 3 bases from J; junction bases left unmatched: 9. The CDR3 has 17 amino acids. In DNA form, the CDR3 reads TGCAGCGTTGAAGATCCCTTAGCGGGGGGCTTAACAGATACGCAGTATTTT. It translates to CSVEDPLAGGLTDTQYF.

This rearrangement joins TRBV28 to TRBJ2-1; D call uncertain. CDR3 length: 11 amino acids. Germline values: CDR1 MDHEN, CDR2 SYDVKM. The V end was cut by 0 bases, the J end by 8 bases, with 2 bases between. CDR3: CASSLWYEQFF. In DNA form, the CDR3 reads TGTGCCAGCAGTTTATGGTATGAGCAGTTCTTC. The variable domain in full, with the rest retrieved from reference TRBV28 and TRBJ2-1, is DVKVTQSSRYLVKRTGEKVFLECVQDMDHENMFWYRQDPGLGLRLIYFSYDVKMKEKGDIPEGYSVSREKKERFSLILESASTNQTSMYLCASSLWYEQFFGPGTRLTVL.

This clonotype was seen repeatedly, ten times or more. The genes are TRBV24-1 and TRBJ2-3, with 8 bases identical to TRBD1. The CDR3 spans 19 residues. Germline V gene lookup returns CDR1 KGHDR and CDR2 SFDVKD. V dropped 4 bases and J dropped 2; count of bases not matched to a gene: 16. The CDR3 coding sequence is TGTGCCACCAGTGACTCCGGGACAGGTATTGAGAAAGCCACAGATACGCAGTATTTT. Encoded protein: CATSDSGTGIEKATDTQYF.

This clonotype was found a few times. The chain recombines TRBV20-1 with TRBJ2-1; perhaps TRBD1 as D (5 bases). Germline CDR1 is DFQATT and CDR2 is SNEGSKA (reference sequence). V lost 2 bases and J 1 base, leaving 9 bases between the germline ends. The CDR3 length is 14 residues. This CDR3 reads CSARPRGSYNEQFF. The CDR3 nucleotides read TGCAGTGCTAGACCAAGGGGATCCTACAATGAGCAGTTCTTC.

This chain uses TRBV19 with TRBJ1-5; 7 nucleotides match TRBD1. V lost 5 bases and J lost 1; bases outside the gene matches: 8. The length of the CDR3 is 16 residues. The germline V gene has CDR1 LNHDA and CDR2 SQIVND (reference sequence). The CDR3: CASSGIIRGSNQPQHF. The DNA of the CDR3 is TGTGCCAGTAGTGGAATAATCAGGGGGAGCAATCAGCCCCAGCATTTT.

This clonotype was counted between two and nine times. The chain links TRBV4-1 to TRBJ2-3; tentative D call: TRBD2 (6 bases). V shed 1 base and J shed 5 bases, with 13 bases lying between them. The CDR3 runs to 15 residues. CDR1 is MGHRA, CDR2 YSYEKL, per germline. CDR3: CASSQGAGLGDTQYF. In DNA, the CDR3 is TGCGCCAGCAGCCAAGGCGCGGGACTCGGAGATACGCAGTATTTT.

This clonotype was recorded a few times. The rearrangement uses TRBV11-2 and TRBJ2-3, with 15 bases fitting TRBD2. Germline V CDR1 and CDR2: SGHAT, FQNNGV. The CDR3 is 18 amino acids. V dropped 1 base and J dropped 4; count of bases not matched to a gene: 6. The CDR3 coding sequence is TGTGCCAGCAGCTTAGGGACTAGCGGGAGGGCCGGGGCAGATACGCAGTATTTT. Its protein product is CASSLGTSGRAGADTQYF.

This sequence joins TRBV7-2 and TRBJ1-1; 9 bases line up with TRBD1. This CDR3 spans 15 amino acids. CDR1 SGHTA and CDR2 FQGNSA come from the germline V gene. The ends lost 0 bases at V and 4 bases at J; junction bases unmatched: 3. CDR3 nucleotide sequence: TGTGCCAGCAGCTTAGCGGGACAGGGTGGCACTGAAGCTTTCTTT. It yields the protein CASSLAGQGGTEAFF.

There are a few counts of this clonotype. The chain employs TRBV7-3 and TRBJ2-2, with TRBD1 matching over 10 bases. Germline V gene lookup returns CDR1 SGHTA and CDR2 FQGTGA. Germline trimming cut 5 bases from V and 3 bases from J; bases unmatched to any gene: 12. CDR3 length equals 18 residues. CDR3 protein: CASSQYVAGQGDTGELFF. The CDR3 DNA is TGTGCCAGCAGCCAATATGTGGCCGGACAGGGGGACACCGGGGAGCTGTTTTTT.

This clonotype was recorded a few times. The chain is built from TRBV12-3 or TRBV12-4 and TRBJ1-1, with D maybe TRBD1 (6 bases). Between the trimmed V and J ends, which lost 8 bases and 5 bases, there was a span of 18 bases. CDR3 length equals 14 residues. The CDR3 nucleotides are TGTGCCAGCTCCGGAGGGGGAGGGGGGACTGAAGCTTTCTTT. Protein product: CASSGGGGGTEAFF.

This clonotype was picked up a small number of times. The rearrangement joins TRBV27 to TRBJ1-1; possibly TRBD1 for D (5 bases). The CDR3 has 15 amino acids. CDR1 is MNHEY and CDR2 is SMNVEV in the germline V gene (reference sequence). V lost 7 bases and J 0 bases, leaving 15 bases between the germline ends. CDR3 nucleotide sequence: TGTGCCAGCACCGATTCCCCAGGGTTGAACACTGAAGCTTTCTTT. Protein: CASTDSPGLNTEAFF.

This clonotype has a count of ten or more. This chain joins TRBV12-3 or TRBV12-4 and TRBJ2-3, with D possibly being TRBD1 (5 bases). CDR3 length: 14 amino acids. Trimming pared 2 bases from V and 6 bases from J, leaving 12 bases between. CDR3: CASSLWGAVDTQYF. In DNA, the CDR3 is TGTGCCAGCAGTTTATGGGGCGCGGTGGATACGCAGTATTTT.

This clonotype has more than one count but fewer than ten. The rearrangement joins TRBV12-3 or TRBV12-4 to TRBJ1-1, with D maybe TRBD1 (6 bases). CDR3 length: 14 residues. Between the trimmed V and J ends, which lost 1 base and 7 bases, there was a span of 13 bases. The CDR3 DNA reads as TGTGCCAGCAGTTTAGTAGGGGGGCTGGGTGAAGCTTTCTTT. This sequence encodes CASSLVGGLGEAFF.

This clonotype was seen ten or more times. This chain links TRBV29-1 with TRBJ2-6, with TRBD2 identical over 8 bases. Germline V lookup: CDR1 SQVTM, CDR2 ANQGSEA. The CDR3 has 13 amino acids. With V trimmed by 7 bases and J by 4 bases, 3 bases remained unmatched. The CDR3, as DNA: TGCAGCGCAAGGACTAGCGGGGCCAACGTCCTGACTTTC. Its translation: CSARTSGANVLTF. The complete variable domain, with remaining parts taken from reference TRBV29-1 and TRBJ2-6, reads SAVISQKPSRDICQRGTSLTIQCQVDSQVTMMFWYRQQPGQSLTLIATANQGSEATYESGFVIDKFPISRPNLTFSTLTVSNMSPEDSSIYLCSARTSGANVLTFGAGSRLTVL.

This clonotype was seen ten or more times. The chain links TRBV6-2 or TRBV6-3 to TRBJ2-7, with a possible D match to TRBD1 (5 bases). Germline V gene sequence: CDR1 MNHEY, CDR2 SVGEGT. The V end was cut by 10 bases, the J end by 2 bases, with 12 bases between. This CDR3 comprises 12 residues. The CDR3 reads CAISTDTYEQYF. The CDR3 bases are TGTGCCATTTCGACAGATACCTACGAGCAGTACTTC.

The gene calls are TRBV6-5 and TRBJ2-5, with a tentative D call TRBD1 (5 bases). The germline V gene encodes CDR1 MNHEY and CDR2 SVGAGI. V gave up 2 bases and J gave up 5 bases, with 6 bases separating them. This CDR3 is 12 amino acids long. The CDR3 here is CASSYRGETQYF. CDR3 DNA sequence: TGTGCCAGCAGTTACAGGGGCGAGACCCAGTACTTC.

This clonotype was picked up a small number of times. The rearrangement joins TRBV4-3 to TRBJ2-2; D call uncertain. Trimming shortened V by 2 bases and J by 6 bases, and 13 bases separated the two germline ends. From germline, CDR1 is LGHNA and CDR2 YSLEER. This CDR3 comprises 15 residues. The CDR3 DNA follows: TGCGCCAGCAGCCAAACATTGGGTTTCGCCGGGGAGCTGTTTTTT. This codes for CASSQTLGFAGELFF.

The table lists this clonotype with a few counts. This chain connects TRBV21-1 to TRBJ2-2; the tabulated D call, TRBD2, remains unverified against the DNA. TRBV21-1 is labeled a pseudogene. The CDR3 is made up of 15 amino acids. The DNA for the CDR3 is TGTGCCAGCAGCAAGACTAGCGGGAGTAAGGATGAGCTGTTTTTT. It specifies CASSKTSGSKDELFF.

In this sample, this clonotype turned up a few times. The chain recombines TRBV5-6 with TRBJ1-2, with TRBD1 matching over 7 bases. V was pared by 0 bases and J by 2 bases, with 4 bases of the junction left unmatched. CDR1 SGHDT and CDR2 YYEEEE come from the germline V gene. The CDR3 has 15 amino acids. The CDR3 DNA is TGTGCCAGCAGCTTGGGTGCAGGGGGGAACTATGGCTACACCTTC. Residues: CASSLGAGGNYGYTF.

The chain combines TRBV28 with TRBJ1-5, with 12 bases aligning to TRBD1. V shed 6 bases, J shed 1 base, and the junction held 16 bases outside the gene matches. CDR3 length: 20 residues. Germline CDR1 MDHEN, CDR2 SYDVKM. The CDR3 DNA follows: TGTGCCAGCAGCACACTTTATGGGACAGGGGGCAAGGGAAGCAATCAGCCCCAGCATTTT. It codes for CASSTLYGTGGKGSNQPQHF.

The chain uses TRBV12-3 or TRBV12-4 and TRBJ2-7; 8 bases are a match to TRBD2. The length of the CDR3 is 15 residues. V lost 5 bases to trimming and J lost 2 bases; unmatched junction nucleotides: 8. CDR3 DNA sequence: TGTGCCAGCAGTCCTGGGCCAGCGGGGGCCTACGAGCAGTACTTC. Amino acid sequence: CASSPGPAGAYEQYF.

The V gene is TRBV6-5, the J gene TRBJ2-3; possibly TRBD1 for D (5 bases). The CDR3 contains 14 residues. Trimming shortened V by 0 bases and J by 5 bases, and 9 bases separated the two germline ends. The V gene's germline CDR1 is MNHEY and CDR2 SVGAGI. CDR3 loop: CASSYSPRGDTQYF. CDR3 DNA: TGTGCCAGCAGTTACTCTCCAAGGGGAGATACGCAGTATTTT.

In its sample, this clonotype was seen a few times. V usage is TRBV15 and J usage is TRBJ2-7; 11 bases align to TRBD1. Per the germline V gene, CDR1 is LNHNV and CDR2 is YYDKDF (reference sequence). This CDR3 has 16 residues. Losses at the gene ends were 2 bases for V and 0 bases for J; bases not matched to a gene: 3. CDR3 protein: CATSRIGTGGSYEQYF. CDR3 sequence (DNA): TGTGCCACCAGCAGAATCGGGACAGGGGGCTCCTACGAGCAGTACTTC. The complete variable domain, with remaining parts taken from reference TRBV15 and TRBJ2-7, reads DAMVIQNPRYQVTQFGKPVTLSCSQTLNHNVMYWYQQKSSQAPKLLFHYYDKDFNNEADTPDNFQSRRPNTSFCFLDIRSPGLGDTAMYLCATSRIGTGGSYEQYFGPGTRLTVT.

This chain uses TRBV9 with TRBJ2-7, with D hard to call. The CDR3 length is 12 residues. V gave up 0 bases and J gave up 3 bases, with 4 bases separating them. Germline V lookup: CDR1 SGDLS, CDR2 YYNGEE. The CDR3 nucleotides read TGTGCCAGCAGCGTAGGTAGCTACGAGCAGTACTTC. This encodes CASSVGSYEQYF.

This clonotype was detected ten times or more. Written as DNA, the CDR3 is TGTGCCAGCGAAGGACAGACCTACGAGCAGTACTTC. Translated: CASEGQTYEQYF. The V call is TRBV6-2 or TRBV6-3, the J call TRBJ2-7; weak D call: TRBD1 (6 bases). Germline values: CDR1 MNHEY, CDR2 SVGEGT. The CDR3 is made up of 12 amino acids. Deletions cut 8 bases from V and 2 bases from J, with 10 bases between.

V is TRBV9 and J is TRBJ2-1, with D tentatively TRBD1 or TRBD2 (5 bases each). CDR1 and CDR2 (germline): SGDLS, YYNGEE. The CDR3 is made up of 15 amino acids. The V end lost 1 base, the J end lost 1 base, and 9 bases lay between the germline ends. For the CDR3, the DNA is TGTGCCAGCAGCGTATTTGGGGGTTCCTACAATGAGCAGTTCTTC. It translates to CASSVFGGSYNEQFF.

This clonotype has only a few counts. The genes are TRBV18 and TRBJ1-6; D is undetermined. With 1 base removed from V and 9 bases from J, the gap between germline ends came to 10 bases. This CDR3 is built from 14 residues. Per the germline V gene, CDR1 is KGHSH and CDR2 is LQKENI. The DNA for the CDR3 is TGTGCCAGCTCACCACAGGACGCCCCTTCACCCCTCCACTTT. It translates to CASSPQDAPSPLHF.

This clonotype was counted ten times or more. The chain links TRBV29-1 to TRBJ2-1; D unclear. Germline CDR1 SQVTM, CDR2 ANQGSEA. V shed 2 bases and J shed 0 bases, with 11 bases lying between them. The CDR3 has 15 residues. This chain's CDR3 is CSVEFSSSSYNEQFF. The CDR3 DNA follows: TGCAGCGTTGAATTTTCTTCAAGCTCCTACAATGAGCAGTTCTTC.

This clonotype was detected only a few times. This rearrangement joins TRBV4-1 to TRBJ2-3; the D gene is possibly TRBD1 (5 bases). V was trimmed by 5 bases and J by 11 bases, leaving 26 bases between them. Germline loops: CDR1 MGHRA, CDR2 YSYEKL. This CDR3 spans 16 amino acids. The CDR3 loop is CASSSTGQSSLWGQYF. The CDR3 DNA sequence: TGCGCCAGCAGCTCGACCGGACAATCAAGCCTTTGGGGGCAGTATTTT.

This clonotype was seen more than once but under ten times. Given a much more abundant clone one base away, this may be a read error. The chain links TRBV2 to TRBJ2-1; D gene ambiguous. The CDR3 is 12 residues long. In germline, CDR1 is SNHLY, CDR2 FYNNEI. The CDR3 sequence is CAGSPEDNEQFF. The CDR3 region has the DNA TGTGCCGGCAGCCCCGAGGACAATGAGCAGTTCTTC.